This is a list of T cell receptor beta chains from one sample in a study of blood T cell repertoires in COVID-19. The table came from immunoSEQ multiplex PCR; TCRdb's copy has only in-frame clones and leaves some out. The table includes about 84,000 clones, 83% detected once. Input material: peripheral blood. The receptors were sampled from a woman older than 75 with acute or convalescent COVID-19. Each CDR3 is given with its conserved first and last residue. Each record gives: D gene, clone size, V gene, J gene, CDR3 DNA, CDR3 protein. D genes are given only for firm matches. A row's size may be missing; if present it is once, few, many or a size class.

TRBD2	-	TRBV30	TRBJ2-1	TGTGCCTGGAGTAGACTAGCGGGCTCCAGACAAAGCAATGAGCAGTTCTTC	CAWSRLAGSRQSNEQFF
TRBD2	-	TRBV5-1	TRBJ2-3	TGCGCCAGCGCCGAGGGCCTAGCGGGGGGGCTCACAGATACGCAGTATTTT	CASAEGLAGGLTDTQYF
TRBD1	once	TRBV18	TRBJ2-7	TGTGCCAGCTCAAGTCCCGGGACAGGGAGCTTTTCCTACGAGCAGTACTTC	CASSSPGTGSFSYEQYF
-	once	TRBV3-1/TRBV3-2	TRBJ1-1	TGTGCCAGCAGCCCAGATGGGAAGGGGATTCCGAACACTGAAGCTTTCTTT	CASSPDGKGIPNTEAFF
-	-	TRBV19	TRBJ1-2	TGTGCCAGTAGTATAGTCACAGGCTTGGGCTACACCTTC	CASSIVTGLGYTF
-	-	TRBV4-2	TRBJ2-7	TGTGCCAGCAGCCAGCTAGGTGGGGGCGCGAGGGCCTACGAGCAGTACTTC	CASSQLGGGARAYEQYF
-	few	TRBV3-1/TRBV3-2	TRBJ2-1	TGTGCCAGCAGCCAAGGCGGTGACCCCTACAATGAGCAGTTCTTC	CASSQGGDPYNEQFF
TRBD1	many	TRBV11-2	TRBJ1-1	TGTGCCAGCAGCTTAGTCGTGACAGGGGGATCTGAAGCTTTCTTT	CASSLVVTGGSEAFF
-	medium-sized	TRBV4-2	TRBJ1-1	TGTGCCAGCAGCCAAGGGGCTCCGAACACTGAAGCTTTCTTT	CASSQGAPNTEAFF
TRBD2	-	TRBV19	TRBJ2-1	TGTGCCAGTAGTATGAAGGGGACTAGCGCCAATGAGCAGTTCTTC	CASSMKGTSANEQFF
-	-	TRBV11-3	TRBJ2-5	TGTGCCAGCAGCTTGCGGGCGGAGACCCAGTACTTC	CASSLRAETQYF
TRBD1	-	TRBV5-4	TRBJ2-3	TGTGCCAGCAGCTGGGGGACAGAACTCACAGATACGCAGTATTTT	CASSWGTELTDTQYF
TRBD2	-	TRBV19	TRBJ2-5	TGTGCCAGTAGTATAGTCGGCGGGGGCCAAGAGACCCAGTACTTC	CASSIVGGGQETQYF
-	-	TRBV21-1	TRBJ2-7	TGTGCCAGCAGCAAGCTGGGGGCCCCCTACGAGCAGTACTTC	CASSKLGAPYEQYF
-	-	TRBV19	TRBJ1-3	TGTGCCAGTAGCAGACTGCACTCTGGAAACACCATATATTTT	CASSRLHSGNTIYF
TRBD1	few	TRBV10-3	TRBJ2-7	TGTGCCATCACCACGGACAGGGCAGGCGAGCAGTACTTC	CAITTDRAGEQYF
-	-	TRBV13	TRBJ2-1	TGTGCCAGCAGCGAGGACTCTTACAATGAGCAGTTCTTC	CASSEDSYNEQFF
TRBD2	-	TRBV29-1	TRBJ2-7	TGCAGCGCCGGACTAGCGGGAGCCTACGAGCAGTACTTC	CSAGLAGAYEQYF
TRBD2	once	TRBV4-2	TRBJ2-5	TGTGCCAGCAGCCTAAATGCCGGGACTAGCGTGGAGACCCAGTACTTC	CASSLNAGTSVETQYF
TRBD2	-	TRBV3-1/TRBV3-2	TRBJ2-5	TGTGCCAGCAGCCCCTGGTTAGCGGGAGGGGGCCAAGAGACCCAGTACTTC	CASSPWLAGGGQETQYF
TRBD2	-	TRBV7-2	TRBJ2-1	TGTGCCAGCAGCTTAGGGCTAGCGGCCTACAATGAGCAGTTCTTC	CASSLGLAAYNEQFF
-	-	TRBV5-5	TRBJ2-1	TGTGCCAGCAGCGGGGGCAGGGTAATCGAGAATGAGCAGTTCTTC	CASSGGRVIENEQFF
TRBD2	-	TRBV7-8	TRBJ2-2	TGTGCCATAAGCGGGAGGATCACCGGGGAGCTGTTTTTT	CAISGRITGELFF
-	-	TRBV2	TRBJ1-6	TGTGCCAGCACTCTAAAGCGAGATTCACCCCTCCACTTT	CASTLKRDSPLHF
-	-	TRBV3-1/TRBV3-2	TRBJ2-2	TGTGCCAGCAGGAGACAGGCTGCGAACACCGGGGAGCTGTTTTTT	CASRRQAANTGELFF
-	few	TRBV6-1	TRBJ1-5	TGTGCCAGCAGTGAAGCGCTTCAGGGGTATCAGCCCCAGCATTTT	CASSEALQGYQPQHF
-	-	TRBV11-2	TRBJ1-1	TGTGCCAGCAGCCCAACGAGCGGGAGAGAAGCTTTCTTT	CASSPTSGREAFF
TRBD2	-	TRBV5-4	TRBJ2-7	TGTGCCAGCAGCTTGGCTTGGCGGGGAGGGGAGCAGTACTTC	CASSLAWRGGEQYF
TRBD1	-	TRBV6-5	TRBJ2-7	TGTGCCAGCAGCAAGGACAGGGGACCCTACGAGCAGTACTTC	CASSKDRGPYEQYF
TRBD1	-	TRBV27	TRBJ1-2	TGTGCCAGCAGTTTGCTAGTAGGACTCGGGACAGGGTACTATGGCTACACCTTC	CASSLLVGLGTGYYGYTF
TRBD2	once	TRBV9	TRBJ2-1	TGTGCCAGCAGCGTAGGAAGCGGGAGGGATTACAATGAGCAGTTCTTC	CASSVGSGRDYNEQFF
TRBD2	few	TRBV19	TRBJ2-2	TGTGCCAACGAGCGGGAGGAATCCCCCGGGGAGCTGTTTTTT	CANEREESPGELFF
-	few	TRBV4-1	TRBJ2-4	TGCGCCAGCAGCCAACCGACGGGGAAATCCAAAAACATTCAGTACTTC	CASSQPTGKSKNIQYF
-	-	TRBV6-6	TRBJ1-1	TGTGCCAGCAGTGGACCCAGGGAGAACACTGAAGCTTTCTTT	CASSGPRENTEAFF
-	-	TRBV2	TRBJ2-1	TGTGCCAGCAGCGTGATGGGGGGAACCTACAATGAGCAGTTCTTC	CASSVMGGTYNEQFF
-	-	TRBV15	TRBJ1-2	TGTGCCACCAGCAGAGGGGCAGGGGATGGCTACACCTTC	CATSRGAGDGYTF
TRBD2	-	TRBV3-1/TRBV3-2	TRBJ2-6	TGTGCCAGCAGCCAAAGGCTAGCGGGAGCTGGGGCCAACGTCCTGACTTTC	CASSQRLAGAGANVLTF
TRBD2	-	TRBV7-2	TRBJ2-3	TGTGCCAGCAGCACCTTTCGCGGGGGTGGCACAGATACGCAGTATTTT	CASSTFRGGGTDTQYF
TRBD2	-	TRBV19	TRBJ2-7	TGTGCCAGTAGCCCCTCAGGAGCGGGAGCCTACGAGCAGTACTTC	CASSPSGAGAYEQYF
-	-	TRBV15	TRBJ1-3	TGTGCCACCAGCAGAGATCCCAGGGGTGGAAACACCATATATTTT	CATSRDPRGGNTIYF
TRBD1	once	TRBV2	TRBJ2-7	TGTGCCAGCAGTTCCGGGACAGACAACTACGAGCAGTACTTC	CASSSGTDNYEQYF
TRBD1	few	TRBV18	TRBJ2-1	TGTGCCAGCTCACCGCCGGGACAGGGTGGCAATGAGCAGTTCTTC	CASSPPGQGGNEQFF
TRBD2	-	TRBV2	TRBJ2-3	TGTGCCAGCGGGACTAGCGGGAGGGCCAGGGCAGATACGCAGTATTTT	CASGTSGRARADTQYF
-	-	TRBV24-1	TRBJ2-3	TGTGCCACCAGTGATCCCGTCGGAACAACGCGGGATAGCACAGATACGCAGTATTTT	CATSDPVGTTRDSTDTQYF
-	-	TRBV29-1	TRBJ2-6	TGCAGCGTCGCGGGTTCTCAGGACTCTGGGGCCAACGTCCTGACTTTC	CSVAGSQDSGANVLTF
TRBD1	-	TRBV7-9	TRBJ1-2	TGTGCCAGCAGCTTAGAAGGACAGGGGGCCTATGGCTACACCTTC	CASSLEGQGAYGYTF
TRBD2	-	TRBV27	TRBJ2-3	TGTGCCAGCAGCCTTCGGACTAGCGGGGATAGCACAGATACGCAGTATTTT	CASSLRTSGDSTDTQYF
-	-	TRBV5-6	TRBJ2-2	TGTGCCAGCAGCTTGGTTAGGCGGAAGAACACCGGGGAGCTGTTTTTT	CASSLVRRKNTGELFF
-	-	TRBV5-5	TRBJ1-5	TGTGCCAGCAGCTTGGTAGGGGGTAGCAATCAGCCCCAGCATTTT	CASSLVGGSNQPQHF
-	once	TRBV10-3	TRBJ2-2	TGTGCCATCAGTGGACTAAACACCGGGGAGCTGTTTTTT	CAISGLNTGELFF